This T cell receptor (beta chain) comes out of a study of response to subunit inactivated influenza vaccine. The CDR3 length is 15 residues. The V gene lost 0 bases and the J gene lost 4 bases, with 13 bases spanning the gap. Per germline, CDR1 DFQATT and CDR2 SNEGSKA (reference sequence). Findings and limits, study-wide: The authors proposed limited new T cell recruitment per seasonal influenza vaccination.

TCRdb re-called the RT-PCR reads through MiXCR, storing one row per CDR3 protein. Here the sample spans fewer than 400,000 distinct CDR3 sequences, just over 20% being singletons. Remarks on this clonotype: What it recognizes is unknown.

The source was PBMCs from blood, collected about 20 months after vaccination. This chain joins TRBV20-1 and TRBJ1-5; D unclear. The clonotype originates from a man in his fifties or sixties who received an inactivated influenza vaccine. CDR3 protein: CSARDPGSPNQPQHF. As DNA, the CDR3 is TGCAGTGCTAGAGATCCGGGGTCCCCGAATCAGCCCCAGCATTTT.